The clone carrying this T cell receptor beta chain was seen many times. Antigen: not known. V lost 1 base to trimming and J lost 4 bases; unmatched junction nucleotides: 6. There are 15 residues in the CDR3. TCRdb used MiXCR to reprocess the 5' RACE reads, holding one entry per CDR3 protein. The profile shows hundreds of thousands of distinct CDR3 sequences, around a sixth of them singletons. This sample is drawn from a study of identical twins. Study-wide points: Sequences that were beta out-of-frame showed weaker excess twin sharing. It was possible that invariant MAIT and iNKT cells partly confounded the zero-insertion analyses.

These data were also filed under a second study, of T cells expressing NK-cell markers.

The gene calls are TRBV12-3 or TRBV12-4 and TRBJ1-2, with 7 bases aligning to TRBD1. The TCR originated in a woman aged 18-35 years in good health. Input material: PBMCs. Written as DNA, the CDR3 is TGTGCCAGCAGTTTAGGGGGGGACAGAATCTATGGCTACACCTTC. Translated, it gives CASSLGGDRIYGYTF.